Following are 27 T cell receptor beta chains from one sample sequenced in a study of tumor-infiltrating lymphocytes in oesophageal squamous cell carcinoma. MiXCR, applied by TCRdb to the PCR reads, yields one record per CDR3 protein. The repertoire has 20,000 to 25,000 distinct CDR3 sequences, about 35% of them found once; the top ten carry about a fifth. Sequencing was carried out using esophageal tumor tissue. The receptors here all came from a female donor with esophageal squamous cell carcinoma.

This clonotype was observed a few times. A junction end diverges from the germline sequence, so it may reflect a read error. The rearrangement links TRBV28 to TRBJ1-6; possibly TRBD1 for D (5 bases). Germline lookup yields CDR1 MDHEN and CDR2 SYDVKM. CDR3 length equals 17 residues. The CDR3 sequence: CASSSGLLSSYNSPLHF. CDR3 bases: TGTGCCAGCAGCTCGGGACTCTTGAGCTCCTATAATTCACCCCTCCACTTC.

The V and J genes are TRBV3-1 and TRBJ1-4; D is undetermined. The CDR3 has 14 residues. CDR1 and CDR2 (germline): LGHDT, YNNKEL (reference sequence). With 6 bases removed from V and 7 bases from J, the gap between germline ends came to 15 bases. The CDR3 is CASSSVRESEKLFF. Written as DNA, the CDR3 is TGTGCCAGCAGTTCGGTGCGGGAAAGTGAAAAACTGTTTTTT.

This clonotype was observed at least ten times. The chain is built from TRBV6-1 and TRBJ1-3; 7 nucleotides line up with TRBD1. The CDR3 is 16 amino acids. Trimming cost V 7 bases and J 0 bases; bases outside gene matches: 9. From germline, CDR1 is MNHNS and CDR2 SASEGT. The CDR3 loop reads CASTYTGDYSGNTIYF. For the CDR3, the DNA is TGTGCCAGCACCTACACAGGGGATTACTCTGGAAACACCATATATTTT.

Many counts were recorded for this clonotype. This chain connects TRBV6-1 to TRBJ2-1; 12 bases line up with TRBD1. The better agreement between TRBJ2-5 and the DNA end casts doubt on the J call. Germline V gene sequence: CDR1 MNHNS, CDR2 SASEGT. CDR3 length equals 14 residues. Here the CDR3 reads CASNTGTGGKPQYF. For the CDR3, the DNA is TGTGCCAGCAACACGGGGACAGGGGGCAAGCCCCAGTACTTC.

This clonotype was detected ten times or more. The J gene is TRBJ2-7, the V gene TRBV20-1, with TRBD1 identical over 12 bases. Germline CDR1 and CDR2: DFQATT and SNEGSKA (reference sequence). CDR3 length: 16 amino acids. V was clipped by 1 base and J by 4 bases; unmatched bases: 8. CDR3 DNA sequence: TGCAGTGCTAGAGCTTTGGGGGACAGGGGGCGTTACGAGCAGTACTTC. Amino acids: CSARALGDRGRYEQYF.

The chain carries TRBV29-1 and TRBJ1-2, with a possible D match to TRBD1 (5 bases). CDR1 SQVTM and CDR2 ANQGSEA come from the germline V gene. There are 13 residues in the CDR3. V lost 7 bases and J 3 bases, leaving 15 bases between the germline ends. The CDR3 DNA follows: TGCAGCGGTGGGACCTCCCGGGACTATGGCTACACCTTC. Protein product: CSGGTSRDYGYTF.

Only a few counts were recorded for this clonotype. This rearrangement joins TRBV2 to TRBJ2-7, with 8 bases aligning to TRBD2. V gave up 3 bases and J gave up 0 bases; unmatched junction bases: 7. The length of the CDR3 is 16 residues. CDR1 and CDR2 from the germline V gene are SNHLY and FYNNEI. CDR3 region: CASSEGLGVSSYEQYF. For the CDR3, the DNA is TGTGCCAGCAGTGAGGGACTAGGGGTAAGCTCCTACGAGCAGTACTTC.

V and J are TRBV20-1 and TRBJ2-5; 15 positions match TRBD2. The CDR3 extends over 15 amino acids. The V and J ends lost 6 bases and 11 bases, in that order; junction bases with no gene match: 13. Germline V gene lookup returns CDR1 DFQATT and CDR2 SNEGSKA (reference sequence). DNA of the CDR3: TGCAGTGCGAGCCTAGGACTAGCGGGAGGGAAAGAGCAGTACTTC. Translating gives CSASLGLAGGKEQYF.

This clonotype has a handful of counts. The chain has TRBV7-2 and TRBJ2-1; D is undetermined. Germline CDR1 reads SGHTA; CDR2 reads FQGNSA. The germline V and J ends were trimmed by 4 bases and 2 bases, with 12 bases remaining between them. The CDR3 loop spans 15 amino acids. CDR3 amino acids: CASSSMLTAYNEQFF. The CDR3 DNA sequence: TGTGCCAGCAGCTCGATGCTTACAGCCTACAATGAGCAGTTCTTC. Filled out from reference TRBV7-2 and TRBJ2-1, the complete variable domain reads GAGVSQSPSNKVTEKGKDVELRCDPISGHTALYWYRQSLGQGLEFLIYFQGNSAPDKSGLPSDRFSAERTGGSVSTLTIQRTQQEDSAVYLCASSSMLTAYNEQFFGPGTRLTVL.

The CDR3 is CASSPGTVETQYF. CDR3 coding DNA: TGTGCCAGCAGCCCAGGGACAGTTGAGACCCAGTACTTC. The chain links TRBV11-1 to TRBJ2-3; TRBD1 matches 7 bases. Gene TRBJ2-5 matches the end of the DNA better, so the J call may be wrong. The CDR3 has 13 amino acids. Germline values: CDR1 SGHAT, CDR2 FQDESV (reference sequence).

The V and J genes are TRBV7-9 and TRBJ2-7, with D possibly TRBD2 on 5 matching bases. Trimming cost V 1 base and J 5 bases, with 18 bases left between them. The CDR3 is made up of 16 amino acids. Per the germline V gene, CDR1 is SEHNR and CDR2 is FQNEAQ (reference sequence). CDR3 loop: CASSLVGEGISDEQYF. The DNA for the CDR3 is TGTGCCAGCAGCTTAGTGGGTGAGGGCATCTCTGACGAGCAGTACTTC.

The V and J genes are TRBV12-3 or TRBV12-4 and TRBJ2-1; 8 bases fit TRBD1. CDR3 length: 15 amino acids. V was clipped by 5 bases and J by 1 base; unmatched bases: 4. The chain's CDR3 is CASSPRQGSYNEQFF. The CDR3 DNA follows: TGTGCCAGCAGTCCTCGACAGGGGTCCTACAATGAGCAGTTCTTC.

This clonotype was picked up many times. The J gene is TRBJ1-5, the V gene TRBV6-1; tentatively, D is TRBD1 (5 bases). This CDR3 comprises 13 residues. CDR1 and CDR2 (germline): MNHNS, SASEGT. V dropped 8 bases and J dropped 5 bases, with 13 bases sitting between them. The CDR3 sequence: CASRGEGDQPQHF. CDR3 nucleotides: TGTGCCAGCCGTGGGGAAGGGGATCAGCCCCAGCATTTT.

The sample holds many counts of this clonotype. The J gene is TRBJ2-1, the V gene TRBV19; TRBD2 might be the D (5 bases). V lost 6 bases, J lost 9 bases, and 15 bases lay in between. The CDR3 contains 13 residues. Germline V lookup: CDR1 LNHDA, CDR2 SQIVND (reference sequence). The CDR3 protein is CASRGAAGSEQFF. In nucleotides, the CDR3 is TGTGCCAGTAGGGGAGCCGCAGGTAGTGAGCAGTTCTTC.

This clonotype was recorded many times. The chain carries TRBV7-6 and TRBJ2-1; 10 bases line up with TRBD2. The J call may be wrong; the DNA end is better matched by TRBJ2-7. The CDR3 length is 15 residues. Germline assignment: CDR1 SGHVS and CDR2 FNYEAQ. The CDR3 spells CASSPIAGGHNEQYF. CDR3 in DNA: TGTGCCAGCAGCCCTATAGCGGGAGGCCACAATGAGCAGTACTTC.

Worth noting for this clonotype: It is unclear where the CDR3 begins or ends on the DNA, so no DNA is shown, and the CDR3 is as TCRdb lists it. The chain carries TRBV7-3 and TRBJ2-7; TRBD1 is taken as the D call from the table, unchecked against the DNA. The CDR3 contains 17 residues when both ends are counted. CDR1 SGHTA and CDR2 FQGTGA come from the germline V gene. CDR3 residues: CANRKGLGLVRDPVLRF.

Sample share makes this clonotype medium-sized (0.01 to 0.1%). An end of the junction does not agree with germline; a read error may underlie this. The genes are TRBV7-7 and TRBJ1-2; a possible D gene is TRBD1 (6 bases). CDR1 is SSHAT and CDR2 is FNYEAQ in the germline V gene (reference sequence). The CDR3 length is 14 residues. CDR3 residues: CASSIEQGHYGYTF. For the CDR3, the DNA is TGTGCTAGCAGCATTGAACAGGGCCACTATGGCTACACCTTC.

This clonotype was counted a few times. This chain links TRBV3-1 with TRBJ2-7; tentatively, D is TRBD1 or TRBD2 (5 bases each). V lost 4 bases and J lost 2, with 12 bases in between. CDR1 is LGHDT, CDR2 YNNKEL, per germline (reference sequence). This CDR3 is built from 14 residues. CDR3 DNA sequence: TGTGCCAGCAGCCTACACAGAGGGGCCTACGAGCAGTACTTC. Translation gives CASSLHRGAYEQYF.

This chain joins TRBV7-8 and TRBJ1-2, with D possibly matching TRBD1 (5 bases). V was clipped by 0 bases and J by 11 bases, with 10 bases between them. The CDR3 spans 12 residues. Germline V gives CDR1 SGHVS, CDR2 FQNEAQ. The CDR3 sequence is CASSLAEGQYTF. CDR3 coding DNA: TGTGCCAGCAGCTTAGCTGAGGGGCAGTACACCTTC. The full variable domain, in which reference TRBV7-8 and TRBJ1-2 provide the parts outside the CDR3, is GAGVSQSPRYKVAKRGQDVALRCDPISGHVSLFWYQQALGQGPEFLTYFQNEAQLDKSGLPSDRFFAERPEGSVSTLKIQRTQQEDSAVYLCASSLAEGQYTFGSGTRLTVV.

The CDR3 DNA reads as TGCAGTGCTAGCCCATCGACTGGGGCCAACGTCCTGACTTTC. Its protein is CSASPSTGANVLTF. This chain connects TRBV20-1 to TRBJ2-6; D is ambiguous. The CDR3 has 14 amino acids. The V and J ends lost 3 bases and 2 bases respectively, with 8 bases between them. Germline lookup yields CDR1 DFQATT and CDR2 SNEGSKA (reference sequence).

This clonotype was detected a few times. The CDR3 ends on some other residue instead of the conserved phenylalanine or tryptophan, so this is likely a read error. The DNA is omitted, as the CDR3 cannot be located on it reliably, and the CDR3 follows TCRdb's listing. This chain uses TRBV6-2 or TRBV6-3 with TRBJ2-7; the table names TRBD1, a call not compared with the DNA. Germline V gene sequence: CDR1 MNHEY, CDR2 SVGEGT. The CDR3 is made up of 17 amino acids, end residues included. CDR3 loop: CATNKPDRSSEGYTFGS.

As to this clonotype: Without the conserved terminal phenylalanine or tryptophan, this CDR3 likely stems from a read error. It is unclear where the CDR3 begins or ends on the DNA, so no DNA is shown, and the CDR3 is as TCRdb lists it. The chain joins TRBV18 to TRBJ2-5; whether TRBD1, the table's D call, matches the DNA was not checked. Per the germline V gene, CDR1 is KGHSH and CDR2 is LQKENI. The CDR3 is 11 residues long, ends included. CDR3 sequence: CASSPWAPFGS.

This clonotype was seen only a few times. The CDR3 protein is CASSQDVRGGNQPQHF. In nucleotides, the CDR3 is TGCGCCAGCAGCCAAGATGTCCGGGGGGGGAATCAGCCCCAGCATTTT. V and J are TRBV4-1 and TRBJ1-5; the D gene is possibly TRBD1 (5 bases). V was clipped by 0 bases and J by 4 bases, with 13 bases between them. Germline V gene sequence: CDR1 MGHRA, CDR2 YSYEKL. The CDR3 loop spans 16 amino acids.

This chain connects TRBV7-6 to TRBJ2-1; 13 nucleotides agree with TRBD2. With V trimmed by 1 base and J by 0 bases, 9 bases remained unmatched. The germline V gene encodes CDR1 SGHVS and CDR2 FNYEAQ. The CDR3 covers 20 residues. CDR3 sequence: CASSLDLLAGGPGSYNEQFF. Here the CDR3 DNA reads TGTGCCAGCAGCTTAGATTTACTAGCGGGAGGGCCTGGCTCCTACAATGAGCAGTTCTTC.

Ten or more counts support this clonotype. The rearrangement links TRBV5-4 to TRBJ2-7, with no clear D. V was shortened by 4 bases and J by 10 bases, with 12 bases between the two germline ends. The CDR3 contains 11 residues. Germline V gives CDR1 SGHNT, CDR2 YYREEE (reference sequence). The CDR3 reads CASSAGPLQYF. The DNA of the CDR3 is TGTGCCAGCAGCGCTGGTCCTTTACAGTACTTC. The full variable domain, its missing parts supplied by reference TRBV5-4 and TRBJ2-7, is ETGVTQSPTHLIKTRGQQVTLRCSSQSGHNTVSWYQQALGQGPQFIFQYYREEENGRGNFPPRFSGLQFPNYSSELNVNALELDDSALYLCASSAGPLQYFGPGTRLTVT.

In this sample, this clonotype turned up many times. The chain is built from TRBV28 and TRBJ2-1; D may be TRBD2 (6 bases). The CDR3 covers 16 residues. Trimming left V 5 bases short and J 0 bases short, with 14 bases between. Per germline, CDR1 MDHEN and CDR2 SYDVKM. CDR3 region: CASSPRGGISYNEQFF. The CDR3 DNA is TGTGCCAGCAGTCCGAGGGGCGGGATCTCCTACAATGAGCAGTTCTTC.

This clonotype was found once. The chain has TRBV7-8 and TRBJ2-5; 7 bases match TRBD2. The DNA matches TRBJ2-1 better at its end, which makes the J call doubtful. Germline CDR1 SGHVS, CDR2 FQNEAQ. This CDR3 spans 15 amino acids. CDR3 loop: CASSLGGGSYNEQFF. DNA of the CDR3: TGTGCCAGCAGCTTAGGGGGAGGGTCCTACAATGAGCAGTTCTTC.